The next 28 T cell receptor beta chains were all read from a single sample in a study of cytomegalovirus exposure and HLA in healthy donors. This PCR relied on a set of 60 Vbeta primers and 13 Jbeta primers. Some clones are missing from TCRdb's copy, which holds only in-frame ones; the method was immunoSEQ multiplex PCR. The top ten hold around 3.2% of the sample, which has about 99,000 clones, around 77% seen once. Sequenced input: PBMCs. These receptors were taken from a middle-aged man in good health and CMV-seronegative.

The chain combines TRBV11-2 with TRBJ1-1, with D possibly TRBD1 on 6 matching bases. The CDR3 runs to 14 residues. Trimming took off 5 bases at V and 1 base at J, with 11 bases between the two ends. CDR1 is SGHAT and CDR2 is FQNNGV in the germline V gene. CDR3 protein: CASSVRGGNTEAFF. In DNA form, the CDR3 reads TGTGCCAGCAGCGTGAGGGGGGGGAACACTGAAGCTTTCTTT.

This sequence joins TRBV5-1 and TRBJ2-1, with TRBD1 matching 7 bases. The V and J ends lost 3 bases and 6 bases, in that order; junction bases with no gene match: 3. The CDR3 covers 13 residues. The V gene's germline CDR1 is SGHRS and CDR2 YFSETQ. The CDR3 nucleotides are TGCGCCAGCAGCTGGTCAGGGGGCAATGAGCAGTTCTTC. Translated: CASSWSGGNEQFF.

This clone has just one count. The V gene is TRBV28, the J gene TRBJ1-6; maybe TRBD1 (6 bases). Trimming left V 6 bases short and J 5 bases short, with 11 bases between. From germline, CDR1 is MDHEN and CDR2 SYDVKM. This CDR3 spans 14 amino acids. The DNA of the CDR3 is TGTGCCAGCAGCTATACAGGGAATAATTCACCCCTCCACTTT. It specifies CASSYTGNNSPLHF. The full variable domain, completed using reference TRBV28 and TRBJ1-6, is DVKVTQSSRYLVKRTGEKVFLECVQDMDHENMFWYRQDPGLGLRLIYFSYDVKMKEKGDIPEGYSVSREKKERFSLILESASTNQTSMYLCASSYTGNNSPLHFGNGTRLTVT.

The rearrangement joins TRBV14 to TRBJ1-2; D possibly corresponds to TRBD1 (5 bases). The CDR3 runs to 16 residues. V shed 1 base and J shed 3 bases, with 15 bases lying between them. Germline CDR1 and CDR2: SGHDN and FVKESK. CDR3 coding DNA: TGTGCCAGCAGCCAAGTACTTGAGACAGCAGACTATGGCTACACCTTC. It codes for CASSQVLETADYGYTF. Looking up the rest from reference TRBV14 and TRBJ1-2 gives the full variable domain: EAGVTQFPSHSVIEKGQTVTLRCDPISGHDNLYWYRRVMGKEIKFLLHFVKESKQDESGMPNNRFLAERTGGTYSTLKVQPAELEDSGVYFCASSQVLETADYGYTFGSGTRLTVV.

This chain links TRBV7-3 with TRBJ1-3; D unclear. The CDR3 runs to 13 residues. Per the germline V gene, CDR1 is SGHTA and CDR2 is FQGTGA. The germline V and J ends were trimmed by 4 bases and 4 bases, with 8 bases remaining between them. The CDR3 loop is CASSSGLGNTIYF. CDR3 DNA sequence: TGTGCCAGCAGCTCGGGGTTGGGAAACACCATATATTTT.

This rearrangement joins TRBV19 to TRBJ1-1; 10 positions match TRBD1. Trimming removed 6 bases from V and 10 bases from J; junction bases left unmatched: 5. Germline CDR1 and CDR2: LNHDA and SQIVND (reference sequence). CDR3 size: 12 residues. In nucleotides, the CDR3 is TGTGCCAGTAGAGAGCGGACAGGGGGAGCTTTCTTT. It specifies CASRERTGGAFF.

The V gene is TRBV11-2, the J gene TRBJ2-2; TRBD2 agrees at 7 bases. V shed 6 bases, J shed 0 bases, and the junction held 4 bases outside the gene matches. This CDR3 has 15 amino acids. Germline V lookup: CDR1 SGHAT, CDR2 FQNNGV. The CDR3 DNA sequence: TGTGCCAGCAGAACTAGCGCCGCGAACACCGGGGAGCTGTTTTTT. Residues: CASRTSAANTGELFF. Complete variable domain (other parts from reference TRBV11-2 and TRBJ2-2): EAGVAQSPRYKIIEKRQSVAFWCNPISGHATLYWYQQILGQGPKLLIQFQNNGVVDDSQLPKDRFSAERLKGVDSTLKIQPAKLEDSAVYLCASRTSAANTGELFFGEGSRLTVL.

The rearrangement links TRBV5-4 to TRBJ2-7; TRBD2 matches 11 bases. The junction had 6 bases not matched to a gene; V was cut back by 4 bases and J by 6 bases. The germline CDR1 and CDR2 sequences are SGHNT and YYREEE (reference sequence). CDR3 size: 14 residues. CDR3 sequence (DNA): TGTGCCAGCAGCCGCACTAGCGGGAGTTCCGAGCAGTACTTC. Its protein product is CASSRTSGSSEQYF.

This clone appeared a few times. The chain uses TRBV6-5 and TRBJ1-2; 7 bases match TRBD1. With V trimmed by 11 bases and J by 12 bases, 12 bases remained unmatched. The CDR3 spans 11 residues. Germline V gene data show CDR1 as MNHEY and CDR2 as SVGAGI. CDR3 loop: CASEEQGRHTF. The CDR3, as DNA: TGTGCCTCCGAGGAACAGGGGAGACACACCTTC.

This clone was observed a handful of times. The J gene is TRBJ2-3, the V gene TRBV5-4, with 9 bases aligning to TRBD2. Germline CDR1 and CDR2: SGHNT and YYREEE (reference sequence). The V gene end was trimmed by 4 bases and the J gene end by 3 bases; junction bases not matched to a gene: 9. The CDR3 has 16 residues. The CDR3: CASSVFGRGGTDTQYF. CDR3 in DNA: TGTGCCAGCAGCGTTTTTGGGCGGGGGGGTACAGATACGCAGTATTTT.

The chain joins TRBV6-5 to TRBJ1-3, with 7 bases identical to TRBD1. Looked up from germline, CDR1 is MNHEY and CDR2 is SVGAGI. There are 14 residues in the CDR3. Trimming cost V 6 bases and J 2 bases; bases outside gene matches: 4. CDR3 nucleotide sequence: TGTGCCAGCAGACAACAGGGGCCTGGAAACACCATATATTTT. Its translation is CASRQQGPGNTIYF.

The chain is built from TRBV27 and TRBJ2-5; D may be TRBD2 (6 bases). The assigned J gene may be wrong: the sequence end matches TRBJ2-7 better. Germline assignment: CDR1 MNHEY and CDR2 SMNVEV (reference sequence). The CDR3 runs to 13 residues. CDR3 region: CASSLTSSYEQYF. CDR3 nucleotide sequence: TGTGCCAGCAGCCTGACTAGTTCCTACGAGCAGTACTTC.

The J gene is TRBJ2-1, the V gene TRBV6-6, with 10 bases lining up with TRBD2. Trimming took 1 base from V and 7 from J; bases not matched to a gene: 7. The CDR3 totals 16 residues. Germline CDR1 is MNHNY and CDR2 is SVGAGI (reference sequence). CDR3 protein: CASSYLAGGGGNEQFF. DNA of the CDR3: TGTGCCAGCAGTTACTTAGCGGGAGGCGGCGGGAATGAGCAGTTCTTC.

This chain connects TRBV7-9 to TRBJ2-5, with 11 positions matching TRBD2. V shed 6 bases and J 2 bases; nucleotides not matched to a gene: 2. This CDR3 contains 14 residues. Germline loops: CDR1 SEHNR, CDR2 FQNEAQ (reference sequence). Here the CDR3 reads CASSPSGGQETQYF. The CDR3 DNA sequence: TGTGCCAGCAGTCCTAGCGGGGGGCAAGAGACCCAGTACTTC.

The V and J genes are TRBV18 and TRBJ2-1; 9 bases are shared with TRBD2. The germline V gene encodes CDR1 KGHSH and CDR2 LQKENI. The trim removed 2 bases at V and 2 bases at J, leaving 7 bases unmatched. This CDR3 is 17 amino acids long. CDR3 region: CASSPSLAGSTYNEQFF. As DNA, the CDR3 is TGTGCCAGCTCACCAAGCCTAGCGGGGTCAACCTACAATGAGCAGTTCTTC.

The CDR3 DNA reads TGTGCCAGCAGCCCCTGGCGCGGGCCGTCCCCCTACGAGCAGTACTTC. Translating gives CASSPWRGPSPYEQYF. The genes are TRBV7-9 and TRBJ2-7, with D possibly TRBD2 on 5 matching bases. Between the trimmed V and J ends, which lost 5 bases and 2 bases, there was a span of 19 bases. CDR1 SEHNR and CDR2 FQNEAQ come from the germline V gene (reference sequence). The CDR3 extends over 16 amino acids.

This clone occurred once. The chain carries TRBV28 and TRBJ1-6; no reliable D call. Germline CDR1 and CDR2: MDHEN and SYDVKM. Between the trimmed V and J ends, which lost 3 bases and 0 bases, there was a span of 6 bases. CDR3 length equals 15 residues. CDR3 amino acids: CASSFGSSYNSPLHF. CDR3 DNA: TGTGCCAGCAGTTTTGGCAGCTCCTATAATTCACCCCTCCACTTT.

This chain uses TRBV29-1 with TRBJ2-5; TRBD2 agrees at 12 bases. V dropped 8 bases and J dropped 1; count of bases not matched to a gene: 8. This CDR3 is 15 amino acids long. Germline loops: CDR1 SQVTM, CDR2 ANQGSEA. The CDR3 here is CSIRLAGDFQETQYF. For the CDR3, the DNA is TGCAGCATACGACTAGCGGGAGATTTCCAAGAGACCCAGTACTTC.

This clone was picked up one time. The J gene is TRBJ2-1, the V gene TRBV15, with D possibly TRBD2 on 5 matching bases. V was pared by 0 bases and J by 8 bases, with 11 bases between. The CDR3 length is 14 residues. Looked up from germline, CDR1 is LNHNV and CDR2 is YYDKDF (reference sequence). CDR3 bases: TGTGCCACCAGCAGAGATCGGGGTGCCGATGAGCAGTTCTTC. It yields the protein CATSRDRGADEQFF.

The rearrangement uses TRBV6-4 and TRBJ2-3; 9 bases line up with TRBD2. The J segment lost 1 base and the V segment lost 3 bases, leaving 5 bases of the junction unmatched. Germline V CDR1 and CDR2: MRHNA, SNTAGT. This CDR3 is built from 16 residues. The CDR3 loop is CASSESASGGTDTQYF. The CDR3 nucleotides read TGTGCCAGCAGTGAGTCGGCTAGCGGGGGCACAGATACGCAGTATTTT.

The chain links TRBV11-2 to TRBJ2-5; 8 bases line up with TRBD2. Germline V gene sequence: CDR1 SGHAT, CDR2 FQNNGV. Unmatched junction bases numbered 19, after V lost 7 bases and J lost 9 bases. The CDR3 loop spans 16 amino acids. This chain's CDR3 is CASTPRDSGASRPQYF. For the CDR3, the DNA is TGTGCCAGCACTCCTCGGGATAGCGGGGCAAGTCGGCCCCAGTACTTC.

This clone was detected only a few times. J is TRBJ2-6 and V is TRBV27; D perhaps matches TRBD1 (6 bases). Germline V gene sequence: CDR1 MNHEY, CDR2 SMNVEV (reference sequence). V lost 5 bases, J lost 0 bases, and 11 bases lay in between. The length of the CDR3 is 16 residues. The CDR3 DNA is TGTGCCAGCAGTACCTACAGGGTCTCTGGGGCCAACGTCCTGACTTTC. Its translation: CASSTYRVSGANVLTF.

CDR3 nucleotide sequence: TGTGCCAGCAGCGTAGATGGCGGGGCCCAAGAGACCCAGTACTTC. Protein: CASSVDGGAQETQYF. This chain joins TRBV9 and TRBJ2-5; possible D gene TRBD2, 6 bases. Trimming removed 0 bases at V and 1 base at J, with 10 bases between. The CDR3 has 15 residues. Germline lookup yields CDR1 SGDLS and CDR2 YYNGEE.

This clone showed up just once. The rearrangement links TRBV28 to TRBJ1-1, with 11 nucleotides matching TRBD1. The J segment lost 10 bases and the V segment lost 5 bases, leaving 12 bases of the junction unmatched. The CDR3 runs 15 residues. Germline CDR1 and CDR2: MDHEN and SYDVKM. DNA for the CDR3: TGTGCCAGCAGTCCCGCCGGGACAGGGGGTAATGCAGCTTTCTTT. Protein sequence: CASSPAGTGGNAAFF.

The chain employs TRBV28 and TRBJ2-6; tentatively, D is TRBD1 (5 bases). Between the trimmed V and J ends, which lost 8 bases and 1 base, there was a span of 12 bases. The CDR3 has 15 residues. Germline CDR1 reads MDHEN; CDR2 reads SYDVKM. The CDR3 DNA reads TGTGCCAGCGGAACAGGTTCTTCTGGGGCCAACGTCCTGACTTTC. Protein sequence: CASGTGSSGANVLTF.

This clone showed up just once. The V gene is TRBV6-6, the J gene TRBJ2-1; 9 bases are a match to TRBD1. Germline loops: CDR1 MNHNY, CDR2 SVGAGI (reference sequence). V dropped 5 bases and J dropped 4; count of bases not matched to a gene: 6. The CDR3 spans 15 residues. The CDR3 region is CASSPQGAAYNEQFF. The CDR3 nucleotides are TGTGCCAGCAGTCCACAGGGGGCCGCGTACAATGAGCAGTTCTTC.

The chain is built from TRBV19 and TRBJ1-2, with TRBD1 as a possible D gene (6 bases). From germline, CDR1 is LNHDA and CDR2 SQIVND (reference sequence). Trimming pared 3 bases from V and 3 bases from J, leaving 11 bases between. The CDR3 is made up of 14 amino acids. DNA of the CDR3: TGTGCCAGTAGTATGGGGACAAACTACTATGGCTACACCTTC. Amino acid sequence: CASSMGTNYYGYTF.

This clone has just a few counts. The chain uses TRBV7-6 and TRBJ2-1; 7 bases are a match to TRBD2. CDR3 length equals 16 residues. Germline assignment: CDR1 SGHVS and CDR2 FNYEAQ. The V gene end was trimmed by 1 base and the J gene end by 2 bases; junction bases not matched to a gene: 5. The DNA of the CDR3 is TGTGCCAGCAGCTTAGAAGGCGGGAGCCCCTACAATGAGCAGTTCTTC. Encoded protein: CASSLEGGSPYNEQFF.